The clone carrying this T cell receptor beta chain was picked up a small number of times. The CDR3 contains 13 residues. Per the germline V gene, CDR1 is KGHSH and CDR2 is LQKENI. Trimming shortened V by 5 bases and J by 3 bases, and 10 bases separated the two germline ends. This sample is drawn from a study of blood T cell repertoires in COVID-19. In the original processing: For nucleated cells, counts were estimated from reference gene primer amplification. Here immunoSEQ multiplex PCR was the method, and the copy in TCRdb shows in-frame clones only, minus some. The V and J calls and clone size are taken from that table; D and trimming were inferred from the DNA. The sample has roughly 310,000 clones, about 89% seen once. Cohort 3 donors were reported recovered after two negative PCRs, clearance, or symptom resolution.

The V and J genes are TRBV18 and TRBJ1-1; D remains unclear. The specimen was PBMCs or T cells enriched from blood (not recorded which). This receptor was taken from a woman in her forties who had recovered from COVID-19. CDR3 in amino acids: CASSSSYDTEAFF. In DNA form, the CDR3 reads TGTGCCAGCTCATCCTCGTATGACACTGAAGCTTTCTTT.